This is a list of T cell receptor beta chains from one sample in a study of blood T cell repertoires in COVID-19. Measured with immunoSEQ multiplex PCR; TCRdb has only the in-frame clones, and not every one. The data contain about 170,000 clones, 84% of them seen just once; the ten biggest clones take up roughly 11%. The sequenced material came from peripheral blood. Source of these receptors: a man in his 70s with active or convalescent COVID-19. Both conserved end residues are trimmed from each CDR3. Expanded clones get a size class; other rows say once, few or many, or leave the size out.

clone size: .; V gene: TRBV7-3; CDR3 protein: ASSLGTSGSGLGEQY
clone size: .; V gene: TRBV19; CDR3 protein: ATKRGASVEETQY
clone size: .; V gene: TRBV28; CDR3 protein: ASSPRVGLEQY
clone size: .; V gene: TRBV19; CDR3 protein: ASSIEDRVLF
clone size: .; V gene: TRBV7-3; CDR3 protein: ASSVTGDTQY
clone size: once; V gene: TRBV9; CDR3 protein: ASSETGMRDTEAF
clone size: .; V gene: TRBV10-3; CDR3 protein: AISEPGLPSNEQF
clone size: once; V gene: TRBV25-1; CDR3 protein: ASSWTGDGYT
clone size: .; V gene: TRBV10-3; CDR3 protein: AISKGQGTYNEQF
clone size: few; V gene: TRBV7-9; CDR3 protein: ASSLPTGVGTEAF
clone size: few; V gene: TRBV7-9; CDR3 protein: ASSQHGAGANVLT
clone size: few; V gene: TRBV7-2; CDR3 protein: ASSSDRSSGNTIY
clone size: .; V gene: TRBV5-1; CDR3 protein: ASSLSAREETQY
clone size: once; V gene: TRBV7-8; CDR3 protein: ASSERGRGFLSYEQY
clone size: once; V gene: TRBV4-3; CDR3 protein: ASSPAAGSLNTEAF
clone size: few; V gene: TRBV7-2; CDR3 protein: ASSPLGGGDGYT
clone size: .; V gene: TRBV2; CDR3 protein: ASSDDRPQAF
clone size: few; V gene: TRBV4-3; CDR3 protein: ASSQRTGVKLF
clone size: .; V gene: TRBV24-1; CDR3 protein: ATSDSGSPSTGELF
clone size: .; V gene: TRBV25-1; CDR3 protein: ASRGTGDAGELF
clone size: .; V gene: TRBV19; CDR3 protein: ASSMVAAKRTNTEAF
clone size: once; V gene: TRBV14; CDR3 protein: ASSPDGGETQY
clone size: .; V gene: TRBV5-1; CDR3 protein: ASSLVPLASYEQY
clone size: .; V gene: TRBV9; CDR3 protein: ASSVTTGYEQY
clone size: once; V gene: TRBV11-2; CDR3 protein: ASSFGKRGGTDTQY
clone size: .; V gene: TRBV3-1/TRBV3-2; CDR3 protein: ASSQDRSGGSTDTQY
clone size: .; V gene: TRBV28; CDR3 protein: ASSLAGGTNEKLF
clone size: once; V gene: TRBV7-2; CDR3 protein: ATLAGNTDTQY
clone size: .; V gene: TRBV7-2; CDR3 protein: ASSPQGASQPQH
clone size: .; V gene: TRBV19; CDR3 protein: ASRTGGVGSDTQY
clone size: .; V gene: TRBV20-1; CDR3 protein: SASRGTSNQPQH
clone size: .; V gene: TRBV6-5; CDR3 protein: ASSDRGGNQPQH
clone size: .; V gene: TRBV7-2; CDR3 protein: ASSLEGGWEGKGYGYT
clone size: .; V gene: TRBV7-2; CDR3 protein: ASSLRGSYNSPLH
clone size: once; V gene: TRBV3-1/TRBV3-2; CDR3 protein: ASSQGHLNSPLH
clone size: few; V gene: TRBV25-1; CDR3 protein: ASSVAGGNEQF
clone size: once; V gene: TRBV2; CDR3 protein: ASSGRFNYGYT
clone size: .; V gene: TRBV9; CDR3 protein: ASSVALNSYNEQF
clone size: .; V gene: TRBV3-1/TRBV3-2; CDR3 protein: ASSARGGADGYT
clone size: .; V gene: TRBV2; CDR3 protein: ASFDELQGGETQY
clone size: .; V gene: TRBV7-2; CDR3 protein: ASSLSGSSAGDTQY
clone size: .; V gene: TRBV5-5; CDR3 protein: ASSLAHRVGETQY
clone size: .; V gene: TRBV19; CDR3 protein: ASSLGDRGRTRNTEAF
clone size: .; V gene: TRBV2; CDR3 protein: ASGGTSGVTDTQY
clone size: .; V gene: TRBV5-5; CDR3 protein: ASSLFSLGGAGNTIY
clone size: .; V gene: TRBV7-3; CDR3 protein: ASSLMTLAGDADTQY
clone size: .; V gene: TRBV7-9; CDR3 protein: ASSLGQASTDTQY
clone size: .; V gene: TRBV28; CDR3 protein: ASKAGGNSPLH
clone size: .; V gene: TRBV11-2; CDR3 protein: ASSLTSGSYNEQF
clone size: once; V gene: TRBV4-1; CDR3 protein: ASSQAALAGYEQY
clone size: few; V gene: TRBV7-3; CDR3 protein: ASSPTLSGDTGELF
clone size: .; V gene: TRBV29-1; CDR3 protein: SVSVTGVDYGYT
clone size: .; V gene: TRBV4-3; CDR3 protein: ASSQDPPGVLRETQY